These 2 T cell receptor beta chains came from one sample sequenced in a study of blood T cell repertoires in COVID-19. Only in-frame clones appear in the TCRdb table, and some are missing; sequencing was by immunoSEQ multiplex PCR. The sample carries 200,000 to 300,000 clones, approximately 86% recorded once. Sequenced input: peripheral blood. The receptors were gathered from a woman aged 60-75 years with COVID-19, enrolled during active disease.

The chain carries TRBV7-9 and TRBJ2-1; 9 bases match TRBD1. Losses at the gene ends were 5 bases for V and 6 bases for J; bases not matched to a gene: 11. The CDR3 has 16 residues. Looked up from germline, CDR1 is SEHNR and CDR2 is FQNEAQ (reference sequence). The CDR3 region has the DNA TGTGCCAGCAGCGCCAGGTTCGGACAGGGGTCCAATGAGCAGTTCTTC. This encodes CASSARFGQGSNEQFF.

The V call is TRBV20-1, the J call TRBJ1-1; D is possibly TRBD1 (5 bases). Germline CDR1 DFQATT, CDR2 SNEGSKA (reference sequence). Trimming cost V 5 bases and J 4 bases, with 8 bases left between them. This CDR3 region has 11 residues. CDR3 region: CSASDSTEAFF. In DNA form, the CDR3 reads TGCAGTGCTTCAGACAGCACTGAAGCTTTCTTT.